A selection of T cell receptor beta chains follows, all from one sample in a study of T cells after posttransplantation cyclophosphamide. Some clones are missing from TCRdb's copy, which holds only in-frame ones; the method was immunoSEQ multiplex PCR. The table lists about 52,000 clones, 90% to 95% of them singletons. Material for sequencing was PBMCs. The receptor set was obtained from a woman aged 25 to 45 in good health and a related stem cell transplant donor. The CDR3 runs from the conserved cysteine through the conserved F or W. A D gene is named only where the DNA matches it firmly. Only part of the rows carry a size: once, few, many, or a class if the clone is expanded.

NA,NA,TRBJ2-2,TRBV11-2,CASSLDGQGFTGELFF,TGTGCCAGCAGCTTAGATGGGCAGGGATTTACCGGGGAGCTGTTTTTT
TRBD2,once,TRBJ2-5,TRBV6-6,CASTQSRGGGQETQYF,TGTGCCAGCACCCAAAGCCGGGGGGGCGGGCAAGAGACCCAGTACTTC
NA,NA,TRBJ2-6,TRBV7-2,CASAKGDPRGSGANVLTF,TGTGCCAGTGCCAAGGGGGATCCCCGTGGCTCTGGGGCCAACGTCCTGACTTTC
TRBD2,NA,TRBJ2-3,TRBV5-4,CASSFRSSGGGTDTQYF,TGTGCCAGCAGCTTTAGGTCTAGCGGGGGGGGCACAGATACGCAGTATTTT
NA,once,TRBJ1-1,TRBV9,CASSVVSGSEAFF,TGTGCCAGCAGCGTAGTGTCCGGGTCTGAAGCTTTCTTT
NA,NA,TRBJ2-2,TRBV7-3,CASSYRGGELFF,TGTGCCAGCAGCTACCGAGGGGGGGAGCTGTTTTTT
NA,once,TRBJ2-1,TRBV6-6,CASSYSPLAGLNEQFF,TGTGCCAGCAGTTACTCGCCTCTAGCCGGATTAAATGAGCAGTTCTTC
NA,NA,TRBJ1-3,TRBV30,CASRRNSGNTIYF,TGTGCCTCCCGCAGAAACTCTGGAAACACCATATATTTT
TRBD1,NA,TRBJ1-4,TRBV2,CGTGDATNEKLFF,TGTGGGACAGGCGATGCAACTAATGAAAAACTGTTTTTT
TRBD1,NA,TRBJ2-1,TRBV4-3,CASSSRTGHLGDEQFF,TGCGCCAGCAGCTCCCGGACAGGACACCTTGGGGATGAGCAGTTCTTC
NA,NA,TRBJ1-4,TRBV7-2,CASSLQGSHNEKLFF,TGTGCCAGCAGCTTACAGGGGTCCCATAATGAAAAACTGTTTTTT
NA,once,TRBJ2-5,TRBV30,CAWSIGSEETQYF,TGTGCCTGGAGTATCGGGTCGGAGGAGACCCAGTACTTC
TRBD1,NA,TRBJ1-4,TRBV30,CAWSSGTGGNLGEKLFF,TGTGCCTGGAGTTCCGGGACAGGGGGCAATCTGGGTGAAAAACTGTTTTTT
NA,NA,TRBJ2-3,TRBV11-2,CASSSLAAGDTQYF,TGTGCCAGCAGCTCTTTAGCCGCCGGGGATACGCAGTATTTT
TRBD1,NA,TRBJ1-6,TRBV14,CASKDRFNSPLHF,TGTGCCAGCAAGGACAGGTTTAATTCACCCCTCCACTTT
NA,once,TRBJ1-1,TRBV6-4,CASRGPGVQGEAFF,TGTGCCAGTCGGGGTCCAGGGGTCCAAGGTGAAGCTTTCTTT
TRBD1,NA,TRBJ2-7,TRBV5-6,CASSFRVSGQGYEQYF,TGTGCCAGCAGCTTTAGGGTGTCGGGACAGGGCTACGAGCAGTACTTC
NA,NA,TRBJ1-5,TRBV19,CASNPRGNQPQHF,TGTGCCAGTAACCCCAGGGGCAATCAGCCCCAGCATTTT
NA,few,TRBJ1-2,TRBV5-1,CASSLDSYYGYTF,TGCGCCAGCAGCTTAGACAGCTACTATGGCTACACCTTC
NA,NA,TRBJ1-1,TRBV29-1,CSVDEPRSRRDTEAFF,TGCAGCGTGGACGAGCCTCGATCACGCAGGGACACTGAAGCTTTCTTT
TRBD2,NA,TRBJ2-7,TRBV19,CASSTGLAGLNEQYF,TGTGCCAGTAGTACGGGACTAGCGGGACTAAACGAGCAGTACTTC
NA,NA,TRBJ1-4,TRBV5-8,CASSSRVRGEKLFF,TGTGCCAGCAGCTCCAGGGTCCGGGGGGAAAAACTGTTTTTT
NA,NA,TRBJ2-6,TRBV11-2,CASSLERINSGANVLTF,TGTGCCAGCAGCTTAGAGAGGATCAACTCTGGGGCCAACGTCCTGACTTTC
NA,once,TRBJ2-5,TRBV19,CASSLKQGILETQYF,TGTGCCAGTAGCCTGAAGCAGGGAATTCTAGAGACCCAGTACTTC
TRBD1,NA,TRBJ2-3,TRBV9,CASSVRGQSTDTQYF,TGTGCCAGCAGCGTACGGGGACAGAGCACAGATACGCAGTATTTT
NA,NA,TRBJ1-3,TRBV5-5,CASSFPYSSGNTIYF,TGTGCCAGCAGCTTTCCCTACAGCTCTGGAAACACCATATATTTT
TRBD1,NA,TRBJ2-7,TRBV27,CASSSGTGRAQYF,TGTGCCAGCAGTTCCGGGACAGGAAGGGCGCAGTACTTC
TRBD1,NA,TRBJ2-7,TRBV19,CASSSPGGRGSSYEQYF,TGTGCCAGTAGTTCACCTGGTGGCAGGGGGAGCTCCTACGAGCAGTACTTC
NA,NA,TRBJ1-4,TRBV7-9,CASSHEGGWEKLFF,TGTGCCAGCAGCCACGAGGGAGGATGGGAAAAACTGTTTTTT
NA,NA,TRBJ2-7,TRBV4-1,CASSQDIIRVGEQYF,TGCGCCAGCAGCCAAGATATTATCAGGGTGGGCGAGCAGTACTTC
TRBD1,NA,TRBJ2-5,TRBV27,CASSHGTGYNDETQYF,TGTGCCAGCAGTCACGGGACAGGGTATAATGACGAGACCCAGTACTTC
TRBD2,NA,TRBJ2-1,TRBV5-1,CASSFNLAGGNEQFF,TGCGCCAGCAGCTTTAACCTAGCGGGGGGCAATGAGCAGTTCTTC
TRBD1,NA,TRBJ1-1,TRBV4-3,CASSLGQGMNTEAFF,TGCGCCAGCAGCCTCGGACAGGGGATGAACACTGAAGCTTTCTTT
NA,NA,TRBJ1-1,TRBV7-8,CASSPTGNQAFF,TGTGCCAGCAGCCCAACGGGGAATCAAGCTTTCTTT
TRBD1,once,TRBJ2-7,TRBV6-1,CAGEDRGRYEQYF,TGTGCCGGAGAGGACAGGGGTAGATACGAGCAGTACTTC
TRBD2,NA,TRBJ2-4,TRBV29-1,CSVETAGSGGVNIQYF,TGCAGCGTGGAAACTGCCGGTAGCGGGGGGGTAAACATTCAGTACTTC
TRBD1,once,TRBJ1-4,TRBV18,CASSQDRGATNEKLFF,TGTGCCAGCTCACAGGACAGGGGGGCAACTAATGAAAAACTGTTTTTT
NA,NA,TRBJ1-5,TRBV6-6,CASSPRGRWPQHF,TGTGCCAGCAGTCCCAGGGGAAGGTGGCCCCAGCATTTT
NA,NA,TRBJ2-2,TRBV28,CASMPDTGELFF,TGTGCCAGCATGCCGGACACCGGGGAGCTGTTTTTT
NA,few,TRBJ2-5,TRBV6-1,CASSELSAGQETQYF,TGTGCCAGCAGTGAACTGTCGGCAGGACAAGAGACCCAGTACTTC
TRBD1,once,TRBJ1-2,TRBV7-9,CASSPVTGGYGYTF,TGTGCCAGCAGCCCCGTGACAGGGGGCTATGGCTACACCTTC
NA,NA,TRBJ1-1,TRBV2,CASRGASDTEAFF,TGTGCCAGCAGGGGGGCCTCGGACACTGAAGCTTTCTTT
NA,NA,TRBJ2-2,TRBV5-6,CASSFIQAINTGELFF,TGTGCCAGCAGCTTCATTCAGGCGATTAACACCGGGGAGCTGTTTTTT
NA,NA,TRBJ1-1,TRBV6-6,CASSYLTDRTNTEAFF,TGTGCCAGCAGTTACTTGACGGACAGAACCAACACTGAAGCTTTCTTT
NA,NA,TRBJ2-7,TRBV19,CASSTQKHYEQYF,TGTGCCAGTAGTACCCAAAAACACTACGAGCAGTACTTC
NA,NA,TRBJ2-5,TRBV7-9,CASEEEETQYF,TGTGCCAGTGAGGAAGAAGAGACCCAGTACTTC
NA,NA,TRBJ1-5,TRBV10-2,CASSDGPRQPQHF,TGCGCCAGCAGTGATGGCCCGAGGCAGCCCCAGCATTTT
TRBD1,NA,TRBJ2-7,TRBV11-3,CASSLVGQGSYEQYF,TGTGCCAGCAGCTTAGTAGGACAGGGTAGCTACGAGCAGTACTTC
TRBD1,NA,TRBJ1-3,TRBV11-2,CASSLDSSGQVSGNTIYF,TGTGCCAGCAGCTTAGATTCCAGCGGACAGGTCTCTGGAAACACCATATATTTT
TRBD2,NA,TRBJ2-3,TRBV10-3,CASRLAGETDTQYF,TGTGCCTCTCGACTAGCGGGCGAGACAGATACGCAGTATTTT
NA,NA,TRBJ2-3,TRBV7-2,CASSRADRGADSDTQYF,TGTGCCAGCAGCCGCGCCGACCGGGGGGCTGACTCAGATACGCAGTATTTT
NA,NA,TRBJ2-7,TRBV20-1,CSAVRDNEQYF,TGCAGTGCCGTCCGGGACAACGAGCAGTACTTC
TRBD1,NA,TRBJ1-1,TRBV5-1,CASSRGQGVGTEAFF,TGCGCCAGCAGCCGCGGACAGGGGGTTGGGACTGAAGCTTTCTTT
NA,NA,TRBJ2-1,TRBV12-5,CASGLDISYNEQFF,TGTGCTAGTGGGCTGGACATTTCCTACAATGAGCAGTTCTTC
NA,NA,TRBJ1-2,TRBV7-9,CASSSIREAAGYTF,TGTGCCAGCAGCTCGATCAGGGAGGCGGCTGGCTACACCTTC